This entry describes one T cell receptor beta chain. Method: immunoSEQ multiplex PCR; TCRdb's copy keeps in-frame clones and lacks some. This table has about 8,500 clones, 70% to 90% appearing once. This record belongs to a study of T cell changes during pregnancy in multiple sclerosis. The sequence came from a female donor in good health, enrolled as a control in a pregnancy study. Sequencing was performed on CD8+ T cells from peripheral blood mononuclear cells, taken in the first trimester of pregnancy.

CDR3 bases: TGTGCCAGCAGCAGAGGAAACACCGGGGAGCTGTTTTTT. Translation: CASSRGNTGELFF. The V and J genes are TRBV7-9 and TRBJ2-2; no clear D. CDR3 length equals 13 residues. Trimming stripped 5 bases from V and 2 bases from J, with 6 bases between. Germline-derived CDR1 and CDR2 are SEHNR and FQNEAQ (reference sequence).